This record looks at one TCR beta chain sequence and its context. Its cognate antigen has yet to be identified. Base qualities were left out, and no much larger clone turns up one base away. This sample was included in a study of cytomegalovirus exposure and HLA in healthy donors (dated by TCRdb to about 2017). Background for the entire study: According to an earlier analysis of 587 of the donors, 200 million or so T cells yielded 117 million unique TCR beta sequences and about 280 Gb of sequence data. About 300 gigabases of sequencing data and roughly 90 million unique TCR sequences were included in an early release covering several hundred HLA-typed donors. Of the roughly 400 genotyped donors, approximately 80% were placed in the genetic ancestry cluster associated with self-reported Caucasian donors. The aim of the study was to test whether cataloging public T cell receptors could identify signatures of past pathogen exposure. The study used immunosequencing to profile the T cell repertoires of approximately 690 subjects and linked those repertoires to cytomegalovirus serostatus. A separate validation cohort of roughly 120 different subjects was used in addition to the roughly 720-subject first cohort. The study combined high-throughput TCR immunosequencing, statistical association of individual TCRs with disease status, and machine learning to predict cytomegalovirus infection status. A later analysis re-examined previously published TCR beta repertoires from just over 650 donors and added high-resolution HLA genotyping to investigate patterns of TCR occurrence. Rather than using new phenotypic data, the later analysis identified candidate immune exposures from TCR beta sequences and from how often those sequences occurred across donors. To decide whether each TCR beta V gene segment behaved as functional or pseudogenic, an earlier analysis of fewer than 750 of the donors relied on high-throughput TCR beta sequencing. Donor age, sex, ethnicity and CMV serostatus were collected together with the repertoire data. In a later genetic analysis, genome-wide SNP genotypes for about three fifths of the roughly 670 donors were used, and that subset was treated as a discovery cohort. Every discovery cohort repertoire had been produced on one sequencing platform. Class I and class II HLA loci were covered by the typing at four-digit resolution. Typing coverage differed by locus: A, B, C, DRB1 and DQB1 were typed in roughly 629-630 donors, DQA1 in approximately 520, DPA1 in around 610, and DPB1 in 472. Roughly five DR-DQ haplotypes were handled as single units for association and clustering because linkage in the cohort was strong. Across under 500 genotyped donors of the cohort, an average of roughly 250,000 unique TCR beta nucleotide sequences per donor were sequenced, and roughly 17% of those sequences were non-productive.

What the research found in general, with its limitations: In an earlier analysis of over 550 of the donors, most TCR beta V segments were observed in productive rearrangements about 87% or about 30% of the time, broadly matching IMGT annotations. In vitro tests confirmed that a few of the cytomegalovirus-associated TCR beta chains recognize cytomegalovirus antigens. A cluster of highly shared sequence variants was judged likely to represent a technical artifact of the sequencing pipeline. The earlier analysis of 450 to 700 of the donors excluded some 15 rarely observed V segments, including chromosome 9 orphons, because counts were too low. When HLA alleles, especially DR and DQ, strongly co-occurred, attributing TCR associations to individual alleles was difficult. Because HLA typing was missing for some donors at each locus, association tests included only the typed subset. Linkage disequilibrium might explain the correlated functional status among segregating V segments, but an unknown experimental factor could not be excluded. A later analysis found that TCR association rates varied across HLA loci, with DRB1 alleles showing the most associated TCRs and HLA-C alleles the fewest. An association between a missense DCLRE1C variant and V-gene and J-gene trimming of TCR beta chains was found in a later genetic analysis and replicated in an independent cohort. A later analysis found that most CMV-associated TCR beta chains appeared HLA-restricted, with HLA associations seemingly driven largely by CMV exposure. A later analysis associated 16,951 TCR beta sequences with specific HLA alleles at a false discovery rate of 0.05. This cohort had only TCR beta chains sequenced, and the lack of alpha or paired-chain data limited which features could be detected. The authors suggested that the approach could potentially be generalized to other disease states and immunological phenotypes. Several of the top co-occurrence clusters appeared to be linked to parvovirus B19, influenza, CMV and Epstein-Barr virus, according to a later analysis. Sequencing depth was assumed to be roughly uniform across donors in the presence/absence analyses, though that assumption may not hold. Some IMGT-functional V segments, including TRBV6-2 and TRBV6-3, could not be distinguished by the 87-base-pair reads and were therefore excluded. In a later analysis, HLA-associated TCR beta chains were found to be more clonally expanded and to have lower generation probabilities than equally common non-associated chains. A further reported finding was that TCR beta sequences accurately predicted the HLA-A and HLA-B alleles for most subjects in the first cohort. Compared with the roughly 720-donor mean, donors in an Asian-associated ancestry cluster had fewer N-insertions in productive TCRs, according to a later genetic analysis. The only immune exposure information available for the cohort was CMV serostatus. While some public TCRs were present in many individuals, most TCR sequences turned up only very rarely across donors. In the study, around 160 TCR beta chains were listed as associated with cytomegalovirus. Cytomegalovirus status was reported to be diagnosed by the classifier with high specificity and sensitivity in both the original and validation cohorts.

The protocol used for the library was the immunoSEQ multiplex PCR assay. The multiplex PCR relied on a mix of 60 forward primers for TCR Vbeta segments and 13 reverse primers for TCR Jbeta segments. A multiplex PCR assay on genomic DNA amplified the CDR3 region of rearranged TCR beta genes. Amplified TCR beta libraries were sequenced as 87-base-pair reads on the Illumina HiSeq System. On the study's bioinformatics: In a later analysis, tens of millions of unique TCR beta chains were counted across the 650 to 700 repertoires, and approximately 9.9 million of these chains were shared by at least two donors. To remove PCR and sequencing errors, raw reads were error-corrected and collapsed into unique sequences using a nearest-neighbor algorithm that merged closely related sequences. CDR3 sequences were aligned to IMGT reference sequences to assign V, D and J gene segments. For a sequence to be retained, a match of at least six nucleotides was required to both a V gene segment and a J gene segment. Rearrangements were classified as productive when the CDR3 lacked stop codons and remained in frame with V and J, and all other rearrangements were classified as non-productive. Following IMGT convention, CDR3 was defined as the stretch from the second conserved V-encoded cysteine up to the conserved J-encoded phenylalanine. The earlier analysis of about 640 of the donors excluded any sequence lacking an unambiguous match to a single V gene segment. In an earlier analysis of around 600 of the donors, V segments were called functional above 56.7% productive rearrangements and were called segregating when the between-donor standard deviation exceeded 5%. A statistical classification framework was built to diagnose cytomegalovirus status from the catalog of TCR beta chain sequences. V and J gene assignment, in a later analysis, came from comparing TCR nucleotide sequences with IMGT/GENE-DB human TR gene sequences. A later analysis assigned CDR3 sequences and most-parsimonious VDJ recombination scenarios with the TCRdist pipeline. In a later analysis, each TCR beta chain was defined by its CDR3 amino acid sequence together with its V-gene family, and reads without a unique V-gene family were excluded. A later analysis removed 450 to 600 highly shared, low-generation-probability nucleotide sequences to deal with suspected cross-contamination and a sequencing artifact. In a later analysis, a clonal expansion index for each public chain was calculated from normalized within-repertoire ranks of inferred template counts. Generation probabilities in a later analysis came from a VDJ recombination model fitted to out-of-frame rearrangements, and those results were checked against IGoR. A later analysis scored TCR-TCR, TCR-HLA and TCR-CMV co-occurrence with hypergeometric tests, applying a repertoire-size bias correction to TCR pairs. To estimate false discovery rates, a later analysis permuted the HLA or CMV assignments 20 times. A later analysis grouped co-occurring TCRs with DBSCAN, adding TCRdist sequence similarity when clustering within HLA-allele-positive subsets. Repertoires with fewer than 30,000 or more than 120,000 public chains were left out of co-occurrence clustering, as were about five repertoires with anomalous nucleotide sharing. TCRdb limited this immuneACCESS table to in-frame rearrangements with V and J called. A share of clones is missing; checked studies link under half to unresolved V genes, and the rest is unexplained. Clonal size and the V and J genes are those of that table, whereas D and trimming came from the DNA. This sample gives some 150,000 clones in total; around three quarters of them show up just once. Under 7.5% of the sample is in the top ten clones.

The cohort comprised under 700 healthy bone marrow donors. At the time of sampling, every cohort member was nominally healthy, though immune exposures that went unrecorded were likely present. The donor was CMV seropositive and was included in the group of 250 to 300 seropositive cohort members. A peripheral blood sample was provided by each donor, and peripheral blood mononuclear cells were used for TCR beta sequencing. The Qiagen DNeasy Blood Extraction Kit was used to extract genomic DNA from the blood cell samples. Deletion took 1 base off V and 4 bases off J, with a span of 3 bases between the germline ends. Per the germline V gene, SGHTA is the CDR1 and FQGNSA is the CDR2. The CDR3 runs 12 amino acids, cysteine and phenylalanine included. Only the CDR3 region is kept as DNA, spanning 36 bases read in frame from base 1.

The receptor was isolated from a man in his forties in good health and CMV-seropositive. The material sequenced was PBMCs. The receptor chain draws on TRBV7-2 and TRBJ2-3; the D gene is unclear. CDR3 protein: CASSLGADTQYF. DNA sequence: TGTGCCAGCAGCTTAGGAGCAGATACGCAGTATTTT.